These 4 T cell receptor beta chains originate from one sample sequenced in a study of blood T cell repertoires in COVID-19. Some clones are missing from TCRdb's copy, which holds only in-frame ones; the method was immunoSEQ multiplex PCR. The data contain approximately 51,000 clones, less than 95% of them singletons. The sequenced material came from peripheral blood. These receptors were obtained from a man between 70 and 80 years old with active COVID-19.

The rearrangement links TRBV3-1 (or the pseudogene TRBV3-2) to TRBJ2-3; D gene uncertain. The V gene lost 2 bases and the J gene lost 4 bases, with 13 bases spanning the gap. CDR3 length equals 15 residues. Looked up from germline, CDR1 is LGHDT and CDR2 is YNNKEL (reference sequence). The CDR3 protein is CASSQTAPVADTQYF. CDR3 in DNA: TGTGCCAGCAGCCAAACAGCACCGGTAGCAGATACGCAGTATTTT.

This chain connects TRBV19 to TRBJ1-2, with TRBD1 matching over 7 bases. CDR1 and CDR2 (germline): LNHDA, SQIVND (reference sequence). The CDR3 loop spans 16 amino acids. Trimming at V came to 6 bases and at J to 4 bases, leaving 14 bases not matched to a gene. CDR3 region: CASSARQGALGYGYTF. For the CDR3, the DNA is TGTGCCAGTAGCGCGCGACAGGGAGCATTAGGCTATGGCTACACCTTC.

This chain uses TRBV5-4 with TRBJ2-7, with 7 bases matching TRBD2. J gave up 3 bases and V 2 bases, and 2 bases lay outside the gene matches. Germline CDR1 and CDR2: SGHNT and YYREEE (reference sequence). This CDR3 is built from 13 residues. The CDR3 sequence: CASSFPGGYEQYF. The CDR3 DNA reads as TGTGCCAGCAGCTTCCCGGGAGGCTACGAGCAGTACTTC.

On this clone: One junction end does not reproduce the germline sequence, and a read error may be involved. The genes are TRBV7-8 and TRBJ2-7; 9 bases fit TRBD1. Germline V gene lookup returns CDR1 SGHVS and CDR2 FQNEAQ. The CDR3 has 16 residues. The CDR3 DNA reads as TGTGCCAGCAGCCCCCGAACCGGGACAGGGTCTTACCCCGGGGACTTC. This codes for CASSPRTGTGSYPGDF.